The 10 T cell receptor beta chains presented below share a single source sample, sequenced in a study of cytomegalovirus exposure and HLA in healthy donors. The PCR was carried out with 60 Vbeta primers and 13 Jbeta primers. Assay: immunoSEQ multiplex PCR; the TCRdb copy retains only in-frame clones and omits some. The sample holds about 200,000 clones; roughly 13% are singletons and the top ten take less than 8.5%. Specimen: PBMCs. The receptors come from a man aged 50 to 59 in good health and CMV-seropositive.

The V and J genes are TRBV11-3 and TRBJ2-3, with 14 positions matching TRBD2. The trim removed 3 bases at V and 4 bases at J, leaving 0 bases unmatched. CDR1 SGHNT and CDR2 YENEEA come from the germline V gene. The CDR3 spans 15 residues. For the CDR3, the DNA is TGTGCCAGCAGCTTGACTAGCGGGGGGGCAGATACGCAGTATTTT. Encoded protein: CASSLTSGGADTQYF.

CDR3 DNA sequence: TGTGCCAGCAGTGAAGGTCGGGTGTCCACTGAAGCTTTCTTT. It is translated as CASSEGRVSTEAFF. The J gene is TRBJ1-1, the V gene TRBV2, with unresolved D. Germline V lookup: CDR1 SNHLY, CDR2 FYNNEI. This CDR3 comprises 14 residues. V lost 1 base and J lost 4, with 10 bases in between.

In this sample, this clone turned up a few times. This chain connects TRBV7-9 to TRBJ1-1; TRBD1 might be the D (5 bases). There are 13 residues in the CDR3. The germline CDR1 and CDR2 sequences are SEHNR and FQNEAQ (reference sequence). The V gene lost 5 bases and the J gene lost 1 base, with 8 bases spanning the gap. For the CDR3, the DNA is TGTGCCAGCAGCCTCAGGGAGAACACTGAAGCTTTCTTT. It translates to CASSLRENTEAFF.

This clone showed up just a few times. CDR3 sequence: CASSLERTGRETQYF. In nucleotides, the CDR3 is TGCGCCAGCAGCTTGGAGAGGACAGGGCGGGAGACCCAGTACTTC. The chain links TRBV5-1 to TRBJ2-5; 8 nucleotides line up with TRBD1. Trimming took 0 bases from V and 5 from J; bases not matched to a gene: 6. There are 15 residues in the CDR3. Germline CDR1 and CDR2: SGHRS and YFSETQ.

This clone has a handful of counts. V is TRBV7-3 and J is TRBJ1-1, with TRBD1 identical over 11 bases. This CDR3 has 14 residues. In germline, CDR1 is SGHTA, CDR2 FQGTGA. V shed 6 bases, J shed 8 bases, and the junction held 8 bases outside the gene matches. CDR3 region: CASRPPDRGREAFF. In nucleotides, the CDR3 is TGTGCCAGCAGACCCCCGGACAGGGGGCGGGAAGCTTTCTTT.

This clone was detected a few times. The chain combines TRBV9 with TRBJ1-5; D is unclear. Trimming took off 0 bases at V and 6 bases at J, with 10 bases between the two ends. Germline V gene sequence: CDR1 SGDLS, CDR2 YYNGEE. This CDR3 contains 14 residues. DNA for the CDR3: TGTGCCAGCAGCGTAGACTCTGAAAGTCAGCCCCAGCATTTT. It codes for CASSVDSESQPQHF.

Written as DNA, the CDR3 is TGTGCCAGCAGGAGGGAGGAGGAGGCCGGCTACACCTTC. Translated, it gives CASRREEEAGYTF. The chain is built from TRBV2 and TRBJ1-2; D gene uncertain. This CDR3 is built from 13 residues. V lost 6 bases and J 8 bases, leaving 16 bases between the germline ends. Germline V CDR1 and CDR2: SNHLY, FYNNEI.

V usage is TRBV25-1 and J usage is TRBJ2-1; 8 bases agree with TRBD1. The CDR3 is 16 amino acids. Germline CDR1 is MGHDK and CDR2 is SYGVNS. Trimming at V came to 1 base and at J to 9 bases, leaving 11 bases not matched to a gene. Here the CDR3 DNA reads TGTGCCAGCAGTGAATCCGGACAGGGTAGTTTCGGTGAGCAGTTCTTC. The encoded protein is CASSESGQGSFGEQFF.

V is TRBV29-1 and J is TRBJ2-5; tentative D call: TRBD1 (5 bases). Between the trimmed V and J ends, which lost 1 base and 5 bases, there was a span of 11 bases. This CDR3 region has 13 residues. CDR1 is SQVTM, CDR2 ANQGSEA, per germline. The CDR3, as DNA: TGCAGCGTTGAAGTAGGGGTTGGGGAGACCCAGTACTTC. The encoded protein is CSVEVGVGETQYF.

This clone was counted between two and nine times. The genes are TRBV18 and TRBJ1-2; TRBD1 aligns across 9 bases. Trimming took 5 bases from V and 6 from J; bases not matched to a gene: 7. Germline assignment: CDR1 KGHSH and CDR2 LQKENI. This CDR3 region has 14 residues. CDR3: CASSRNRGQDGYTF. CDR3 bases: TGTGCCAGCTCAAGGAACAGGGGGCAGGATGGCTACACCTTC.